The clone carrying this TCR beta chain was seen at least ten times. TCR beta CDR3 regions were amplified from RNA transcripts. HTBI primers were used for first-round RT-PCR of the TCR CDR3. TCRdb re-derived calls from the multiplex PCR reads in MiXCR, one entry per CDR3 protein. The profile shows fewer than 650,000 distinct CDR3 sequences, around 50% of them singletons. This record comes from a study of T cells in Graves' hyperthyroidism and ophthalmopathy. Germline CDR1 reads SGHNT; CDR2 reads YYREEE (reference sequence). CDR3 length: 15 amino acids. The ends were cut back, 0 bases at V and 4 bases at J, with 14 bases in the middle.

This sequence originates from an adult woman with Graves' disease, either hyperthyroidism or ophthalmopathy (not recorded which). V is TRBV5-4 and J is TRBJ2-7; D is perhaps TRBD1 (6 bases). Source material: peripheral blood or thyroid tissue (not recorded which). CDR3 nucleotides: TGTGCCAGCAGCTTGGTTGCGACAGGAGCTTACGAGCAGTACTTC. Its translation: CASSLVATGAYEQYF.